These 31 T cell receptor beta chains were all obtained from the same sample, sequenced in a study of Ad26.COV2.S vaccination and SARS-CoV-2 variants. Profiled with immunoSEQ multiplex PCR; TCRdb holds only in-frame clones, not every one. This table has more than 150,000 clones, 70% to 90% appearing once. Sequenced material: peripheral blood, taken after recovery from COVID-19. The receptor source for this set is a human donor who had recovered from COVID-19.

V and J are TRBV27 and TRBJ2-2; TRBD2 agrees at 8 bases. Germline V CDR1 and CDR2: MNHEY, SMNVEV (reference sequence). CDR3 size: 17 residues. With 0 bases clipped from V and 4 bases from J, the junction kept 7 bases outside the gene matches. The CDR3 here is CASSLSKYGGVTGELFF. In nucleotides, the CDR3 is TGTGCCAGCAGTTTATCGAAGTACGGGGGGGTCACCGGGGAGCTGTTTTTT.

J is TRBJ2-1 and V is TRBV20-1; D is possibly TRBD1 (6 bases). The CDR3 spans 11 residues. Germline CDR1 and CDR2: DFQATT and SNEGSKA (reference sequence). Trimming shortened V by 8 bases and J by 5 bases, and 10 bases separated the two germline ends. The CDR3 loop reads CSTGTHNEQFF. The CDR3 DNA reads as TGCAGTACTGGGACACACAATGAGCAGTTCTTC.

This chain links TRBV6-5 with TRBJ2-3; D tentatively reads TRBD1 or TRBD2 (6 bases each). Germline CDR1 and CDR2: MNHEY and SVGAGI. The CDR3 consists of 16 residues. The V gene lost 0 bases and the J gene lost 2 bases, with 12 bases spanning the gap. CDR3 sequence reads: CASSYSGGSFTDTQYF. The CDR3 coding sequence is TGTGCCAGCAGTTACTCGGGGGGCTCTTTCACAGATACGCAGTATTTT.

DNA for the CDR3: TGTGCCAGCAGTATCTCCGGGACAGGGTCTTCTGGAAACACCATATATTTT. As protein: CASSISGTGSSGNTIYF. This chain uses TRBV27 with TRBJ1-3, with TRBD1 matching 9 bases. V shed 5 bases and J 1 base; nucleotides not matched to a gene: 9. Germline CDR1 and CDR2: MNHEY and SMNVEV (reference sequence). The CDR3 runs to 17 residues.

The gene calls are TRBV5-1 and TRBJ1-2; no definite D call. CDR1 and CDR2 (germline): SGHRS, YFSETQ. V gave up 2 bases and J gave up 7 bases, with 12 bases separating them. The CDR3 is made up of 13 amino acids. CDR3 amino acids: CASSLSYLSGYTF. The CDR3 nucleotides are TGCGCCAGCAGCTTATCTTATTTGAGTGGCTACACCTTC. The whole variable domain, filled in from reference TRBV5-1 and TRBJ1-2, reads KAGVTQTPRYLIKTRGQQVTLSCSPISGHRSVSWYQQTPGQGLQFLFEYFSETQRNKGNFPGRFSGRQFSNSRSEMNVSTLELGDSALYLCASSLSYLSGYTFGSGTRLTVV.

This chain uses TRBV27 with TRBJ2-3; D is uncertain. The CDR3 has 12 amino acids. Germline CDR1 and CDR2: MNHEY and SMNVEV (reference sequence). V dropped 3 bases and J dropped 5 bases, with 6 bases sitting between them. The CDR3 spells CASSFVGDTQYF. CDR3 DNA sequence: TGTGCCAGCAGTTTTGTAGGAGATACGCAGTATTTT.

This clone appeared once. The chain is built from TRBV2 and TRBJ1-1, with a tentative D call TRBD1 (5 bases). CDR1 is SNHLY and CDR2 is FYNNEI in the germline V gene. V was trimmed by 10 bases and J by 3 bases, leaving 9 bases between them. This CDR3 spans 11 amino acids. CDR3 amino acids: CATQGYTEAFF. The CDR3 nucleotides read TGTGCCACTCAGGGTTACACTGAAGCTTTCTTT.

The V call is TRBV7-8, the J call TRBJ2-3; no clear D gene. Germline values: CDR1 SGHVS, CDR2 FQNEAQ. V was trimmed by 0 bases and J by 0 bases, leaving 10 bases between them. This CDR3 region has 16 residues. CDR3 DNA sequence: TGTGCCAGCAGCTTAGCCCTCCTACTAAGCACAGATACGCAGTATTTT. It specifies CASSLALLLSTDTQYF.

This clone appeared a few times. The sample contains more than one DNA sequence encoding this CDR3. The chain couples TRBV6-1 to TRBJ1-3; D call uncertain. Germline CDR1 MNHNS, CDR2 SASEGT. The CDR3 runs 17 residues. The V and J ends lost 0 bases and 0 bases respectively, with 12 bases between them. The DNA for the CDR3 is TGTGCCAGCAGTGAAGCCCACGGCGGGAGCTCTGGAAACACCATATATTTT. Residues: CASSEAHGGSSGNTIYF.

This chain links TRBV11-2 with TRBJ2-5; a weak D match, TRBD2 (5 bases). Germline V gene lookup returns CDR1 SGHAT and CDR2 FQNNGV. Between the trimmed V and J ends, which lost 4 bases and 4 bases, there was a span of 25 bases. The CDR3 spans 18 residues. For the CDR3, the DNA is TGTGCCAGCAGCTCGTTCGGGCGGGTGATTAGCCTTCGAGAGACCCAGTACTTC. This sequence encodes CASSSFGRVISLRETQYF.

The genes are TRBV15 and TRBJ1-4; D not certain. The V gene's germline CDR1 is LNHNV and CDR2 YYDKDF (reference sequence). This CDR3 region has 15 residues. V lost 0 bases and J lost 5, with 10 bases in between. DNA for the CDR3: TGTGCCACCAGCAGAGATCGTGTCCCAAATGAAAAACTGTTTTTT. The encoded protein is CATSRDRVPNEKLFF. Full variable domain (outside the CDR3, taken from reference TRBV15 and TRBJ1-4): DAMVIQNPRYQVTQFGKPVTLSCSQTLNHNVMYWYQQKSSQAPKLLFHYYDKDFNNEADTPDNFQSRRPNTSFCFLDIRSPGLGDTAMYLCATSRDRVPNEKLFFGSGTQLSVL.

V and J are TRBV6-5 and TRBJ1-1; 7 nucleotides match TRBD1. Losses at the gene ends were 8 bases for V and 0 bases for J; bases not matched to a gene: 3. This CDR3 is 13 amino acids long. Germline loops: CDR1 MNHEY, CDR2 SVGAGI. CDR3 sequence reads: CASEGTVNTEAFF. In nucleotides, the CDR3 is TGTGCCAGCGAGGGGACAGTGAACACTGAAGCTTTCTTT.

This chain uses TRBV5-4 with TRBJ1-1; D possibly corresponds to TRBD1 (6 bases). Germline values: CDR1 SGHNT, CDR2 YYREEE (reference sequence). The V end was cut by 6 bases, the J end by 0 bases, with 18 bases between. CDR3 length: 16 residues. The CDR3 region is CASKTLGDMMNTEAFF. The CDR3 DNA is TGTGCCAGCAAGACCCTCGGGGACATGATGAACACTGAAGCTTTCTTT. Combining the CDR3 with reference TRBV5-4 and TRBJ1-1 gives the whole variable domain ETGVTQSPTHLIKTRGQQVTLRCSSQSGHNTVSWYQQALGQGPQFIFQYYREEENGRGNFPPRFSGLQFPNYSSELNVNALELDDSALYLCASKTLGDMMNTEAFFGQGTRLTVV.

The V gene is TRBV2, the J gene TRBJ1-6, with 9 bases matching TRBD1. Germline assignment: CDR1 SNHLY and CDR2 FYNNEI. This CDR3 has 14 amino acids. J gave up 10 bases and V 4 bases, and 5 bases lay outside the gene matches. CDR3 sequence: CASSATGGQSPLHF. For the CDR3, the DNA is TGTGCCAGCAGTGCCACAGGGGGCCAATCACCCCTCCACTTT.

This rearrangement joins TRBV5-4 to TRBJ2-2; D unresolved. Germline CDR1 and CDR2: SGHNT and YYREEE (reference sequence). CDR3 size: 16 residues. V was clipped by 5 bases and J by 1 base, with 15 bases between them. The CDR3 reads CASRLRQVGNTGELFF. CDR3 DNA: TGTGCCAGCAGGCTGAGGCAGGTCGGGAACACCGGGGAGCTGTTTTTT.

The chain carries TRBV5-4 and TRBJ2-3, with D possibly TRBD2 on 6 matching bases. The V end lost 6 bases, the J end lost 0 bases, and 14 bases lay between the germline ends. There are 15 residues in the CDR3. Germline V lookup: CDR1 SGHNT, CDR2 YYREEE (reference sequence). The CDR3 loop is CASTEGGVSTDTQYF. DNA of the CDR3: TGTGCCAGCACCGAAGGCGGGGTTAGCACAGATACGCAGTATTTT.

The V and J genes are TRBV27 and TRBJ2-5; D is perhaps TRBD2 (5 bases). The V end was cut by 7 bases, the J end by 5 bases, with 17 bases between. There are 14 residues in the CDR3. The germline V gene encodes CDR1 MNHEY and CDR2 SMNVEV (reference sequence). CDR3: CASKGLGPSETQYF. The CDR3 coding sequence is TGTGCCAGCAAAGGACTTGGTCCCTCGGAGACCCAGTACTTC.

This clone was detected once. The chain employs TRBV5-1 and TRBJ2-1; tentatively, D is TRBD1 or TRBD2 (6 bases each). The CDR3 covers 15 residues. Germline CDR1 reads SGHRS; CDR2 reads YFSETQ. V dropped 0 bases and J dropped 9 bases, with 16 bases sitting between them. In nucleotides, the CDR3 is TGCGCCAGCAGCTTGGCCCCCTCCGGAGGGGGTGAGCAGTTCTTC. Protein: CASSLAPSGGGEQFF.

In this sample, this clone turned up once. This chain links TRBV14 with TRBJ2-7; D may match TRBD1 or TRBD2 (6 bases each). The CDR3 loop spans 14 amino acids. V was clipped by 4 bases and J by 9 bases, with 19 bases between them. Germline CDR1 SGHDN, CDR2 FVKESK. CDR3 amino acids: CASSREVGGGMQYF. The DNA of the CDR3 is TGTGCCAGCAGCCGAGAAGTAGGGGGAGGTATGCAGTACTTC.

The rearrangement uses TRBV7-9 and TRBJ2-3, with TRBD2 matching 10 bases. V dropped 4 bases and J dropped 6; count of bases not matched to a gene: 4. CDR3 size: 14 residues. CDR1 and CDR2 from the germline V gene are SEHNR and FQNEAQ (reference sequence). The CDR3 sequence: CASSSAGGRDTQYF. CDR3 DNA: TGTGCCAGCAGCTCAGCGGGGGGGCGGGATACGCAGTATTTT.

This clone appeared a single time. This chain joins TRBV15 and TRBJ2-3; D is tentatively TRBD1 or TRBD2 (5 bases each). Looked up from germline, CDR1 is LNHNV and CDR2 is YYDKDF (reference sequence). The CDR3 totals 14 residues. V was cut by 8 bases and J by 4 bases, with 16 bases left in between. CDR3 nucleotides: TGTGCCACCGGGGCGGGCCGGTCCCCAGATACGCAGTATTTT. Its protein is CATGAGRSPDTQYF.

This chain connects TRBV6-5 to TRBJ1-5; D not resolved. Trimming pared 7 bases from V and 0 bases from J, leaving 10 bases between. This CDR3 spans 14 amino acids. Germline V gives CDR1 MNHEY, CDR2 SVGAGI. The CDR3: CASTLDYSNQPQHF. CDR3 DNA sequence: TGTGCCAGCACGTTGGATTATAGCAATCAGCCCCAGCATTTT.

The chain couples TRBV6-5 to TRBJ1-5; D not certain. The CDR3 runs 13 residues. The V end was cut by 2 bases, the J end by 3 bases, with 5 bases between. The V gene's germline CDR1 is MNHEY and CDR2 SVGAGI. CDR3 sequence: CASSYAPNQPQHF. CDR3 nucleotide sequence: TGTGCCAGCAGTTACGCTCCCAATCAGCCCCAGCATTTT.

This chain connects TRBV3-1 (or the pseudogene TRBV3-2) to TRBJ1-2; perhaps TRBD1 as D (5 bases). Germline V CDR1 and CDR2: LGHDT, YNNKEL (reference sequence). Trimming cost V 1 base and J 0 bases, with 9 bases left between them. The CDR3 totals 15 residues. The CDR3 protein is CASSQGQGANYGYTF. Here the CDR3 DNA reads TGTGCCAGCAGCCAAGGGCAGGGAGCTAACTATGGCTACACCTTC.

J is TRBJ1-1 and V is TRBV6-2 or TRBV6-3; 10 positions match TRBD1. Germline CDR1 and CDR2: MNHEY and SVGEGT. J was trimmed by 1 base and V by 0 bases; bases with no gene match: 5. This CDR3 region has 17 residues. The chain's CDR3 is CASSYSDRGGWNTEAFF. The DNA of the CDR3 is TGTGCCAGCAGTTACTCGGACAGGGGGGGATGGAACACTGAAGCTTTCTTT.

This CDR3 is CASSPLVGLNQPQHF. The CDR3 bases are TGTGCCAGCAGTCCTTTAGTGGGGCTGAATCAGCCCCAGCATTTT. The gene calls are TRBV2 and TRBJ1-5; D possibly corresponds to TRBD1 (5 bases). V was pared by 5 bases and J by 4 bases, with 15 bases between. The CDR3 length is 15 residues. Germline V gives CDR1 SNHLY, CDR2 FYNNEI. Looking up the rest from reference TRBV2 and TRBJ1-5 gives the full variable domain: EPEVTQTPSHQVTQMGQEVILRCVPISNHLYFYWYRQILGQKVEFLVSFYNNEISEKSEIFDDQFSVERPDGSNFTLKIRSTKLEDSAMYFCASSPLVGLNQPQHFGDGTRLSIL.

The rearrangement uses TRBV2 and TRBJ2-1, with 7 bases aligning to TRBD2. The V gene's germline CDR1 is SNHLY and CDR2 FYNNEI. V lost 2 bases and J lost 7; bases outside the gene matches: 8. This CDR3 region has 15 residues. CDR3 in amino acids: CASSEWGEGPNEQFF. DNA of the CDR3: TGTGCCAGCAGTGAATGGGGGGAGGGCCCGAATGAGCAGTTCTTC.

The chain recombines TRBV18 with TRBJ1-4; D is undetermined. CDR1 is KGHSH and CDR2 is LQKENI in the germline V gene. Trimming cost V 2 bases and J 0 bases, with 13 bases left between them. This CDR3 is built from 17 residues. CDR3 in DNA: TGTGCCAGCTCACCAACCCCAGCCTCTTCAACTAATGAAAAACTGTTTTTT. Encoded protein: CASSPTPASSTNEKLFF.

This rearrangement joins TRBV7-3 to TRBJ2-1; 7 nucleotides line up with TRBD2. With 3 bases clipped from V and 0 bases from J, the junction kept 2 bases outside the gene matches. This CDR3 is built from 15 residues. CDR1 SGHTA and CDR2 FQGTGA come from the germline V gene. The CDR3 is CASSLERGSYNEQFF. Here the CDR3 DNA reads TGTGCCAGCAGCTTGGAGCGGGGCTCCTACAATGAGCAGTTCTTC. The variable domain in full, completed from reference TRBV7-3 and TRBJ2-1, reads GAGVSQTPSNKVTEKGKYVELRCDPISGHTALYWYRQSLGQGPEFLIYFQGTGAADDSGLPNDRFFAVRPEGSVSTLKIQRTERGDSAVYLCASSLERGSYNEQFFGPGTRLTVL.

The chain carries TRBV29-1 and TRBJ1-2, with D maybe TRBD1 (6 bases). Germline values: CDR1 SQVTM, CDR2 ANQGSEA. Trimming took off 5 bases at V and 2 bases at J, with 12 bases between the two ends. CDR3 length: 13 amino acids. The CDR3: CSVSGRGNYGYTF. The CDR3 bases are TGCAGCGTTTCAGGGAGGGGGAACTATGGCTACACCTTC.

V gene TRBV6-5 combines with J gene TRBJ1-5, with 7 bases lining up with TRBD1. The CDR3 has 14 amino acids. J was trimmed by 5 bases and V by 6 bases; bases with no gene match: 7. Germline V lookup: CDR1 MNHEY, CDR2 SVGAGI. The CDR3 reads CASSRGGWDQPQHF. The DNA for the CDR3 is TGTGCCAGCAGCAGGGGGGGGTGGGATCAGCCCCAGCATTTT.